This entry features one TCR beta chain sequence. Its antigen is undetermined. This specimen comes from a study of cytomegalovirus exposure and HLA in healthy donors. The V gene's germline CDR1 is SNHLY and CDR2 FYNNEI. The ends were cut back, 7 bases at V and 0 bases at J, with 11 bases in the middle. CDR3 length: 14 residues. Use of 60 Vbeta and 13 Jbeta primers characterized the PCR. Data came from immunoSEQ multiplex PCR; TCRdb stores just in-frame clones and leaves some out. This table has roughly 120,000 clones, around 77% appearing once. Study-level findings and limits: The study had only CMV serostatus as immune exposure information. In all likelihood, a cluster of highly shared sequence variants was a sequencing artifact.

This rearrangement joins TRBV2 to TRBJ2-3; TRBD1 might be the D (5 bases). This clonotype was obtained from a woman aged 25 to 39 in good health and CMV-seropositive. Sequenced material: PBMCs. CDR3 sequence reads: CASTLGVSTDTQYF. CDR3 nucleotides: TGTGCCAGCACCTTAGGGGTGAGCACAGATACGCAGTATTTT.